These 17 T cell receptor beta chains were sequenced from one sample in a study of T cells in Graves' hyperthyroidism and ophthalmopathy. Template material for amplifying TCR beta CDR3 regions consisted of RNA transcripts. The primer set for the first-round RT-PCR of the TCR CDR3 was HTBI. MiXCR was run by TCRdb on the multiplex PCR reads, yielding one entry per CDR3 protein. The table records fewer than 350,000 distinct CDR3 sequences, around a sixth of them present only once. Sequenced: blood. Receptors were obtained from a woman aged 45-60 years with Graves' hyperthyroidism.

This clonotype has only a few counts. The rearrangement joins TRBV7-8 to TRBJ2-3; TRBD1 matches 10 bases. Per germline, CDR1 SGHVS and CDR2 FQNEAQ. The CDR3 contains 16 residues. With 6 bases clipped from V and 3 bases from J, the junction kept 9 bases outside the gene matches. The CDR3 region has the DNA TGTGCCAGCAGACCGACGGGACAGGGGATGACAGATACGCAGTATTTT. It yields the protein CASRPTGQGMTDTQYF.

Concerning this clonotype itself: A much bigger clone sits one base away, suggesting this may be a read error. It is likely a read error, because the conserved phenylalanine at the end of the CDR3 is missing. The rearrangement joins TRBV7-3 to TRBJ2-1, with 10 nucleotides matching TRBD2. Germline V gene lookup returns CDR1 SGHTA and CDR2 FQGTGA. The CDR3 has 16 amino acids. The trim removed 4 bases at V and 7 bases at J, leaving 10 bases unmatched. The CDR3 loop reads CASSSIAGGESNEQFS. CDR3 coding DNA: TGTGCCAGCAGCTCTATAGCGGGAGGCGAAAGTAATGAGCAGTTCTCC.

Many counts were recorded for this clonotype. The chain combines TRBV13 with TRBJ2-3; D call uncertain. V was cut by 2 bases and J by 0 bases, with 12 bases left in between. Germline V gene data show CDR1 as PRHDT and CDR2 as FYEKMQ (reference sequence). The CDR3 totals 16 residues. The CDR3 loop is CASSLKAAFSTDTQYF. The CDR3 DNA is TGTGCCAGCAGCTTAAAAGCAGCGTTTAGCACAGATACGCAGTATTTT.

This clonotype was counted many times. The chain couples TRBV20-1 to TRBJ1-1; tentative D call: TRBD1 (5 bases). Trimming took 5 bases from V and 0 from J, leaving 13 bases between them. CDR3 length equals 14 residues. Germline V CDR1 and CDR2: DFQATT, SNEGSKA (reference sequence). CDR3 residues: CSASRTPMNTEAFF. CDR3 bases: TGCAGTGCTTCCAGGACACCAATGAACACTGAAGCTTTCTTT.

This rearrangement joins TRBV19 to TRBJ2-1; 11 bases line up with TRBD2. Germline-derived CDR1 and CDR2 are LNHDA and SQIVND (reference sequence). V shed 7 bases and J 4 bases; nucleotides not matched to a gene: 12. The length of the CDR3 is 17 residues. The CDR3 sequence is CASNHAGGTSGYNEQFF. CDR3 coding DNA: TGTGCCAGTAACCATGCAGGGGGGACTAGCGGTTACAATGAGCAGTTCTTC.

Concerning this clonotype itself: Compared with germline, one end of the junction differs, possibly owing to a read error. This chain joins TRBV5-1 and TRBJ2-1; tentative D call: TRBD2 (5 bases). The CDR3 consists of 16 residues. CDR1 is SGHRS, CDR2 YFSETQ, per germline. CDR3: CASSFINLLGYNERFF. The CDR3 nucleotides read TGCGCCAGCAGCTTTATAAACCTACTAGGCTACAATGAGCGGTTCTTC.

Remarks on this clonotype: Being one base from a much bigger clone, this may be a read error. The rearrangement joins TRBV28 to TRBJ2-1, with a weak D call TRBD1 (5 bases). Trimming shortened V by 4 bases and J by 8 bases, and 15 bases separated the two germline ends. Germline V gene data show CDR1 as MDHEN and CDR2 as SYDVKM. The CDR3 runs 14 residues. The CDR3 DNA reads TGTGCCAGCAGTTGGGGCAGGTATCTGGATGAGCAGTTCTTC. This encodes CASSWGRYLDEQFF.

The rearrangement joins TRBV19 to TRBJ2-3; a weak D match, TRBD2 (5 bases). The CDR3 spans 14 residues. The ends were cut back, 2 bases at V and 2 bases at J, with 8 bases in the middle. The germline CDR1 and CDR2 sequences are LNHDA and SQIVND (reference sequence). The CDR3, as DNA: TGTGCCAGTAGTATAATGGGAGACACAGATACGCAGTATTTT. It yields the protein CASSIMGDTDTQYF.

There are many counts of this clonotype. The chain employs TRBV6-2 or TRBV6-3 and TRBJ2-7; D unclear. There are 14 residues in the CDR3. The ends were cut back, 0 bases at V and 3 bases at J, with 9 bases in the middle. In germline, CDR1 is MNHEY, CDR2 SVGEGT. The CDR3 region is CASSYSDGYYEQYF. CDR3 DNA sequence: TGTGCCAGCAGTTACTCGGACGGATACTACGAGCAGTACTTC.

This clonotype was counted ten times or more. The chain is built from TRBV20-1 and TRBJ2-7; D not resolved. The CDR3 length is 10 residues. CDR1 is DFQATT, CDR2 SNEGSKA, per germline (reference sequence). The ends were cut back, 6 bases at V and 6 bases at J, with 9 bases in the middle. The CDR3 sequence: CSALFGEQYF. The CDR3, as DNA: TGCAGTGCCCTGTTTGGCGAGCAGTACTTC.

V and J are TRBV30 and TRBJ1-1; D gene uncertain. Germline loops: CDR1 GTSNPN, CDR2 SVGIG (reference sequence). The CDR3 extends over 15 amino acids. Trimming took 4 bases from V and 4 from J, leaving 19 bases between them. In nucleotides, the CDR3 is TGTGCCTGGATTGGAACATCCCACTGGGGCACTGAAGCTTTCTTT. Translated: CAWIGTSHWGTEAFF.

The chain couples TRBV18 to TRBJ2-1; 13 bases line up with TRBD2. The CDR3 contains 17 residues. Germline V gene sequence: CDR1 KGHSH, CDR2 LQKENI. The J segment lost 7 bases and the V segment lost 2 bases, leaving 8 bases of the junction unmatched. CDR3 bases: TGTGCCAGCTCACCAAATGTACTAGCGGGGGGGTTGAATGAGCAGTTCTTC. Residues: CASSPNVLAGGLNEQFF.

This clonotype has at least ten counts. The chain recombines TRBV6-1 with TRBJ1-1, with a weak D call TRBD1 (6 bases). The CDR3 length is 13 residues. Deletions cut 2 bases from V and 6 bases from J, with 10 bases between. CDR1 is MNHNS and CDR2 is SASEGT in the germline V gene. The CDR3 spells CASSEQGLAEAFF. In DNA, the CDR3 is TGTGCCAGCAGTGAACAGGGGTTGGCTGAAGCTTTCTTT.

This clonotype occurred a few times. The rearrangement joins TRBV7-9 to TRBJ2-2, with TRBD2 matching 8 bases. There are 13 residues in the CDR3. CDR1 is SEHNR, CDR2 FQNEAQ, per germline (reference sequence). CDR3 coding DNA: TGTACACTTCGGGAGGGGAACACCGGGGAGCTGTTTTTT. Translated: CTLREGNTGELFF.

This clonotype turned up a few times. The chain recombines TRBV20-1 with TRBJ2-1; possibly TRBD2 for D (5 bases). Germline V gene sequence: CDR1 DFQATT, CDR2 SNEGSKA (reference sequence). V lost 2 bases to trimming and J lost 5 bases, with 19 bases between them. CDR3 length: 16 residues. CDR3 nucleotide sequence: TGCAGTGCTAGACATACGGGGAGTCGGGCCGACAATGAGCAGTTCTTC. Translated, it gives CSARHTGSRADNEQFF.

At least ten counts were recorded for this clonotype. The genes are TRBV5-1 and TRBJ1-2; TRBD1 matches at 7 bases. Germline V gives CDR1 SGHRS, CDR2 YFSETQ. The V gene end was trimmed by 0 bases and the J gene end by 6 bases; junction bases not matched to a gene: 5. The CDR3 sequence is 14 residues long. CDR3 sequence reads: CASSLADRADGYTF. The CDR3 nucleotides are TGCGCCAGCAGCTTGGCCGACAGGGCAGATGGCTACACCTTC.

The table lists this clonotype with many counts. The chain uses TRBV28 and TRBJ2-5; 7 bases match TRBD2. This CDR3 has 12 residues. After removal of 8 bases from V and 7 bases from J, the junction contained 7 bases not matched to a gene. The germline CDR1 and CDR2 sequences are MDHEN and SYDVKM. The CDR3 reads CASRPGGGTQYF. CDR3 DNA: TGTGCCAGCCGGCCGGGGGGAGGGACCCAGTACTTC.